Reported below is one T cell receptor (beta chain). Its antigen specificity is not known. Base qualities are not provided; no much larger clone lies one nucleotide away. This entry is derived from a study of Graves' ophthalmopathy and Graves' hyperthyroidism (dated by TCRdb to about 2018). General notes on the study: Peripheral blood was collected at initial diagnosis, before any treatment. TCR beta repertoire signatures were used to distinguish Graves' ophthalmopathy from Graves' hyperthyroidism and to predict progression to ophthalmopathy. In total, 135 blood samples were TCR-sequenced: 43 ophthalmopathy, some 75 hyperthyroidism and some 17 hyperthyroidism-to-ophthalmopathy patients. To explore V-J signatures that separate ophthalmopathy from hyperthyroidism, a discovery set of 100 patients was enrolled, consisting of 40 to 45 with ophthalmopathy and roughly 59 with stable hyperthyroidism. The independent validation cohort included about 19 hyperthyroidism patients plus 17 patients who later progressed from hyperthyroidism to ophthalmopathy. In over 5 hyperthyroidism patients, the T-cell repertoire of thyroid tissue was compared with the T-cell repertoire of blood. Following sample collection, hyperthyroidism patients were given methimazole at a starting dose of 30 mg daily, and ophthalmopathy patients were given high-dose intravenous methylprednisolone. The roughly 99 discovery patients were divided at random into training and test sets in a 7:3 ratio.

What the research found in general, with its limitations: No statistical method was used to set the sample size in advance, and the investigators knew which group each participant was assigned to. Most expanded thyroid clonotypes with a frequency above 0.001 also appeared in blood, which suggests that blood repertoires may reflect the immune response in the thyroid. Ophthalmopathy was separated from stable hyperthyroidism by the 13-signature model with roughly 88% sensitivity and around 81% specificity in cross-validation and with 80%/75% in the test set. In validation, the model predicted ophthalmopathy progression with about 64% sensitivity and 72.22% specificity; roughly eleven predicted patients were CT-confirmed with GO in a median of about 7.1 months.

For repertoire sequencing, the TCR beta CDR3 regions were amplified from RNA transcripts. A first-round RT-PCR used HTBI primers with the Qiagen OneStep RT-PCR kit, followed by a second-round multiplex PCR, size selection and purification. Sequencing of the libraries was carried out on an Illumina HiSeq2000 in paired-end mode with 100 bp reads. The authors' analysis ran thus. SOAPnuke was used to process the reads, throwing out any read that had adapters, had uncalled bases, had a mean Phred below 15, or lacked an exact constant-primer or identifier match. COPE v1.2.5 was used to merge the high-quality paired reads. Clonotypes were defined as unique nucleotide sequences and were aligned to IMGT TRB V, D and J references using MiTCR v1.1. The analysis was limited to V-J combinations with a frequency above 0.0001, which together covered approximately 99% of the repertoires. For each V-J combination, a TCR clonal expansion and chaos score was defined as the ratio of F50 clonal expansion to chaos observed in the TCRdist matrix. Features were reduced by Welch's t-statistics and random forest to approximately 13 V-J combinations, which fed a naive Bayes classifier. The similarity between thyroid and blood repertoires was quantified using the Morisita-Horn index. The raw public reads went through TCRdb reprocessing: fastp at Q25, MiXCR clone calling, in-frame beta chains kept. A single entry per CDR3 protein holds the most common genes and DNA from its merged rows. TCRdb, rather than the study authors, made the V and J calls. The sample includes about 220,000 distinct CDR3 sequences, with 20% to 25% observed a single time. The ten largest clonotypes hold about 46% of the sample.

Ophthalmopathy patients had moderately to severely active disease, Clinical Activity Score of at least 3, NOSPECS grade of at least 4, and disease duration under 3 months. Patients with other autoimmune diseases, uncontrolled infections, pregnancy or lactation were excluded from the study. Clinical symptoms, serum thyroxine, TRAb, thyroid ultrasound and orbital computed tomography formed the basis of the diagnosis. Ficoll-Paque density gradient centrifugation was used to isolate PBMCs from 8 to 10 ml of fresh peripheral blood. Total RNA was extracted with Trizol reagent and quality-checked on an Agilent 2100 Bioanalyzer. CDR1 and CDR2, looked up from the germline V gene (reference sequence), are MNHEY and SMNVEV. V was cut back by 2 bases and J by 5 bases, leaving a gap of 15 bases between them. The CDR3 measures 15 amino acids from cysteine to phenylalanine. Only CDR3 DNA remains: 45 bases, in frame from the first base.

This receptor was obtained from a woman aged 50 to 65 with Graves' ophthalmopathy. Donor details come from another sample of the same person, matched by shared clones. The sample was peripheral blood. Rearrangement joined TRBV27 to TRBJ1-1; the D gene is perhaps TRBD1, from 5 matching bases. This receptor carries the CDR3 CASSLGEGFRTEAFF. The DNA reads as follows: TGTGCCAGCAGTTTAGGTGAGGGGTTCAGGACTGAAGCTTTCTTT.